The sequence of this T cell receptor beta chain was determined in a study of T-cell memory formation after mild COVID-19. MiXCR was run by TCRdb on the 5' RACE reads, yielding one entry per CDR3 protein. Of 260,000 or so distinct CDR3 sequences listed, around 15% are singletons. CDR3 size: 14 residues. The V end was cut by 4 bases, the J end by 2 bases, with 10 bases between. This clonotype was counted at least ten times. This sequence originates from a man between 18 and 35 years old who had mild COVID-19 (a few samples of this study predate the infection). Cell type and time point are not known. The V call is TRBV12-3 or TRBV12-4, the J call TRBJ2-3; D gene unclear. Sample: PBMCs or a T cell subset sorted from them (not recorded which). CDR3 DNA sequence: TGTGCCAGCAGTTCTAGGGTCGTCACAGATACGCAGTATTTT. Translated: CASSSRVVTDTQYF.